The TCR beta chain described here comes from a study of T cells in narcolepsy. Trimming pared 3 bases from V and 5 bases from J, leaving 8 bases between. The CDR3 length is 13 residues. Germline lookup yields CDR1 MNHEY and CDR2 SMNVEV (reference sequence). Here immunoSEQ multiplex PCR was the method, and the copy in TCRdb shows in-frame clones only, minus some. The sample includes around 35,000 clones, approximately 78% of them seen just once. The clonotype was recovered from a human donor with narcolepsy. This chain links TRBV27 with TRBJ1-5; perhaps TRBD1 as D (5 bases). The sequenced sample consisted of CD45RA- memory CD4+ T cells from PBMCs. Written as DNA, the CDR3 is TGTGCCAGCAGTTTTATGGGGGATCAGCCCCAGCATTTT. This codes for CASSFMGDQPQHF.